The 6 T cell receptor beta chains given below trace back to one sample, sequenced in a study of T cell responses to AZD1222 COVID-19 vaccine. TCRdb's table, derived via immunoSEQ multiplex PCR, lists solely in-frame clones and lacks some. The repertoire holds tens of thousands of clones, with almost 90% as singletons. The specimen was peripheral blood, collected on day 0 of AZD1222 vaccination. Receptors originate from an adult in good health.

The chain employs TRBV15 and TRBJ2-2, with D possibly being TRBD2 (5 bases). Germline V CDR1 and CDR2: LNHNV, YYDKDF (reference sequence). Trimming stripped 6 bases from V and 4 bases from J, with 21 bases between. The CDR3 length is 17 residues. The CDR3 sequence: CATREPRAQAGTGELFF. Here the CDR3 DNA reads TGTGCCACCAGAGAACCACGAGCTCAGGCGGGCACCGGGGAGCTGTTTTTT. Looking up the rest from reference TRBV15 and TRBJ2-2 gives the full variable domain: DAMVIQNPRYQVTQFGKPVTLSCSQTLNHNVMYWYQQKSSQAPKLLFHYYDKDFNNEADTPDNFQSRRPNTSFCFLDIRSPGLGDTAMYLCATREPRAQAGTGELFFGEGSRLTVL.

The chain is built from TRBV10-1 and TRBJ2-2; the D call may be TRBD1 or TRBD2 (5 bases each). Deletions cut 6 bases from V and 1 base from J, with 9 bases between. The germline V gene encodes CDR1 WNHNN and CDR2 SYGVQD (reference sequence). CDR3 length: 14 residues. The CDR3 DNA sequence: TGCGCCAGCAGCGGGACGAGGAACACCGGGGAGCTGTTTTTT. This gives the protein CASSGTRNTGELFF.

This clone is a singleton in its sample. The chain employs TRBV27 and TRBJ2-5, with TRBD1 matching 8 bases. V was pared by 6 bases and J by 4 bases, with 7 bases of the junction left unmatched. This CDR3 region has 14 residues. The germline V gene encodes CDR1 MNHEY and CDR2 SMNVEV (reference sequence). CDR3 bases: TGTGCCAGCAGGACGCCAGGGACAGGAGAGACCCAGTACTTC. This encodes CASRTPGTGETQYF.

This clone was observed a single time. The CDR3 DNA is TGTGCCAGCAGCTTAGGGGGGGGTGACAATGAAAAACTGTTTTTT. Protein sequence: CASSLGGGDNEKLFF. V gene TRBV11-3 combines with J gene TRBJ1-4; the D gene is possibly TRBD1 (5 bases). Looked up from germline, CDR1 is SGHNT and CDR2 is YENEEA. The CDR3 has 15 amino acids. Trimming removed 1 base at V and 5 bases at J, with 11 bases between.

The chain employs TRBV18 and TRBJ1-2; TRBD1 matches at 9 bases. Per germline, CDR1 KGHSH and CDR2 LQKENI. The CDR3 length is 15 residues. J was trimmed by 2 bases and V by 0 bases; bases with no gene match: 1. CDR3 coding DNA: TGTGCCAGCTCACCACCGGACAGGGGAAACTATGGCTACACCTTC. Protein: CASSPPDRGNYGYTF.

This sequence joins TRBV6-5 and TRBJ1-1, with no clear D. The CDR3 is made up of 11 amino acids. Germline loops: CDR1 MNHEY, CDR2 SVGAGI. Trimming took off 2 bases at V and 7 bases at J, with 5 bases between the two ends. This CDR3 reads CASSYGIEAFF. CDR3 DNA: TGTGCCAGCAGTTACGGGATTGAAGCTTTCTTT.